A single TCR beta chain is shown here with its context. What this receptor recognizes is not known. One base away there is no much larger clone; base qualities are not given. The sample belongs to a study of cytomegalovirus exposure and HLA in healthy donors (dated by TCRdb to 2016 to 2017). Notes on the research overall: According to a later analysis, the approximately 120 validation repertoires were produced on the same platform as the 666 repertoires of the first cohort. In addition to the first cohort of 650 to 750 subjects, a separate validation cohort of approximately 110 different subjects was used. To predict cytomegalovirus infection status, the study combined high-throughput TCR immunosequencing, statistical association of individual TCRs with disease status, and machine learning. The study aimed to test whether cataloging public T cell receptors could reveal signatures of past pathogen exposure. General conclusions and limits of the study: In vitro tests confirmed that three of the cytomegalovirus-associated TCR beta chains recognize cytomegalovirus antigens. Most TCR sequences were observed very rarely across donors, whereas some public TCRs were present in many individuals. In the study, 150 to 200 TCR beta chains were listed as associated with cytomegalovirus. The classifier was reported to diagnose cytomegalovirus status with high specificity and sensitivity in both the original cohort and the validation cohort. A later analysis lacked HLA typing for the validation cohort, so it scored co-occurrence in that cohort across all 120 or so repertoires. Subsequent analysis determined that TCRs grouped into clusters in the first cohort also showed a tendency toward co-occurrence across the 120 or so validation repertoires, and 85% to 95% of cluster scores exceeded 0. The authors suggested that the approach could potentially be generalized to other disease states and immunological phenotypes.

The donors belonged to the validation cohort of around 110 subjects, which was separate from the approximately 660-subject first cohort. CDR1 and CDR2 were assigned from the germline V gene (reference sequence) as LNHDA and SQIVND. From its cysteine to its phenylalanine, the CDR3 spans 16 amino acids. The read is trimmed to its CDR3 DNA, 48 bases read in frame from base 1. The junction carries 16 bases between V and J, which are trimmed by 7 bases and 0 bases respectively. The library relied on the immunoSEQ multiplex PCR assay. In the original analysis: A statistical classification framework was developed to diagnose cytomegalovirus status using the catalog of TCR beta chain sequences. TCRdb provides this immuneACCESS table in a form limited to in-frame rearrangements. Some clones are lacking; in checked studies, under half of them reflect an unresolved V gene, and why the rest are absent is not known. The V and J calls and clone size come from that table; D and trimming were worked out from the DNA. This sample has about 140,000 clones in its table, and approximately 93% of those were observed once. The ten largest make up around 0.7% of the sample.

The chain employs TRBV19 and TRBJ1-5; TRBD1 is possibly the D segment (6 matching bases). The origin of this receptor is a young man in good health and CMV-seronegative. Sequenced input: PBMCs. The CDR3 corresponds to CASISGGPYSNQPQHF. The nucleotide sequence reads TGTGCCAGTATCTCGGGGGGCCCCTATAGCAATCAGCCCCAGCATTTT.